This TCR beta chain was sequenced in a study of T cells expressing NK-cell markers (dated by TCRdb to 2019 to 2021). Looking at the study overall: TCR beta-chain repertoires were profiled in sorted CD3+CD56+NKG2C+, CD3+CD56+NKG2C- and CD3+CD56-NKG2C+ T-cell subsets from fewer than 10 donors. The eight sequenced donors were randomly selected healthy volunteers, three men and five women. Libraries were sequenced as 2 x 150 bp reads on Illumina HiSeq 2000/2500, MiSeq or NextSeq. Among the eight sequenced donors, only one was HCMV-seronegative, while the other seven were HCMV-seropositive.

On this clonotype itself: No antigen is known for it.

Overall study outcomes, separate from this receptor: In more than 5 donors, the dominant CD3+CD56+NKG2C+ clonotypes ranked among the top 10 CD8+ clonotypes, making up roughly 1.0-8% of CD8+ T cells. Whether the expanded NKG2C-expressing T cell clones were specific for HCMV antigens was left unclear. Those dominant clonotypes were again the most abundant among CD3+CD56-NKG2C+ cells in a handful of donors, at about 28.3-65%.

TCRdb shows the sequencer as Illumina HiSeq 2000. TCR beta cDNA libraries were prepared using 5'RACE template switching, which introduced a universal primer site and unique molecular identifiers. cDNA synthesis was primed from the TCR beta constant segment, followed by two successive PCR amplification steps. The published analysis was carried out like this. Reads were demultiplexed and grouped by UMI with MIGEC, and clonotypes were assembled and quantified with MiTCR. To exclude erroneous sequences, only TCR cDNA sequences supported by at least two reads were retained. The tcR package was used for downstream repertoire analysis, with clonotypes matched between fractions based on CDR3 nucleotide sequence plus V segment. Antigen specificity was annotated against VDJdb with VDJmatch, allowing one amino acid substitution in CDR3. TCRdb reprocessed the raw reads; every CDR3 protein sequence is a single record, and DNA is not supplied. TCRdb's processing, not the authors' own work, is the source of the V and J calls. This sample's table carries about 370,000 distinct CDR3 sequences. The ten largest clones add up to around 11% of the sample.

HCMV serostatus was determined by detecting HCMV-specific IgG in serum with a commercial ELISA kit. Ficoll density gradient centrifugation was used to isolate peripheral blood mononuclear cells from blood. The CDR3 contains 14 residues, cysteine and phenylalanine counted. DNA for this receptor is not on file. Via the germline V gene, CDR1 is SNHLY and CDR2 FYNNEI. Material: blood T cells: a sorted CD56 or NKG2C T cell subset, CD4+ or CD8+ T cells, or bulk PBMC T cells (not recorded which). The source is a woman aged 50 to 60 in good health. Donor details come from another sample of the same person, matched by shared clones. This chain is built from TRBV2 and TRBJ2-3; the D call from TCRdb, TRBD2, cannot be confirmed without DNA. The CDR3 here reads CASTRREGSDTQYF.